This TCR beta chain was sequenced in a study of T cell repertoires in cytomegalovirus infection (dated by TCRdb to the late 2010s). Some background on the complete study: The HLA type of each donor mattered for the analysis, because public TCR beta signatures pointed to carriage of CMV infection along with the matching HLA type.

Trimming removed 6 bases from V and 1 base from J; the gene matches leave 6 bases unexplained. The CDR1 and CDR2 encoded by the germline V gene are SGHTA and FQGNSA. Inclusive of the bounding cysteine and phenylalanine, the CDR3 is 16 residues long. CDR3 DNA is the only sequence kept; it has 48 bases, read in frame from the first base. General conclusions and limits of the study: Cumulative frequency of public TCR beta family members discriminated carriers of CMV infection plus the relevant HLA type in this cohort and an independent roughly 340-donor cohort. The ex vivo response was dominated by HLA-C-restricted CMV-specific TCR beta clonotypes, which also provided the single most frequent clonotype in two of eight donors.

This clonotype was detected many times. No cognate antigen has been identified for it. Base qualities are not recorded, but no much larger clone differs from it by a single base. The run used an Illumina HiSeq 1500. The public reads were reprocessed in TCRdb via fastp at Q25 and MiXCR, keeping in-frame beta chains. When rows share a CDR3 protein, they turn into one entry using the most common DNA and genes. The sample profile shows 200,000 to 300,000 distinct CDR3 sequences; 9.1% of them were found once. The ten top clones hold more than 12% of the sample. This receptor was obtained from a human donor in good health (CMV status not recorded). Some clones in this sample may be carry-over from other donors' samples. The rearrangement combines TRBV7-2 with TRBJ2-3; TRBD2 lines up with 11 middle nucleotides. Sequencing was carried out using PBMCs. The CDR3 has the sequence CASRLQTSGGTDTQYF. The nucleotide sequence is given as TGTGCCAGCAGATTACAGACTAGCGGGGGCACAGATACGCAGTATTTT.